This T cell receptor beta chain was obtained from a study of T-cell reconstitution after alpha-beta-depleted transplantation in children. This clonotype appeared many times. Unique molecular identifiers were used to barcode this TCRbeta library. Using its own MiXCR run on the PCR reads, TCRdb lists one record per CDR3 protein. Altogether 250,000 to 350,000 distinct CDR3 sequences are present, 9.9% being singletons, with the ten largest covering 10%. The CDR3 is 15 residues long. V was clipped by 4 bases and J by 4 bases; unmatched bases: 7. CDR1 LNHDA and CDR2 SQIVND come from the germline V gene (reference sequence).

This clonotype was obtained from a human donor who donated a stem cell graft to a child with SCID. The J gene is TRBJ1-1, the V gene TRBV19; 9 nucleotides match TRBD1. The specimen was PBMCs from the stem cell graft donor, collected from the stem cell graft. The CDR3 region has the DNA TGTGCCAGTAGTACCTATACAGGGGGCGGCACTGAAGCTTTCTTT. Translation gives CASSTYTGGGTEAFF.